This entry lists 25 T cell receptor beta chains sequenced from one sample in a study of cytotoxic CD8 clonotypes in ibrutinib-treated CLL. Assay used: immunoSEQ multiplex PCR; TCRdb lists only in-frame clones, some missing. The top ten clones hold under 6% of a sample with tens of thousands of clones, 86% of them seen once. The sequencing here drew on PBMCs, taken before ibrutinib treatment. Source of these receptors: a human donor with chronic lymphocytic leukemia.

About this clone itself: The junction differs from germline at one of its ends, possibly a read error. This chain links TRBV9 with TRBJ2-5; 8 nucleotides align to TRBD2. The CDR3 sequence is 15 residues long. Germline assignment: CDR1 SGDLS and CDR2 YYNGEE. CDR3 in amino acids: CASSVSEREFGRTNF. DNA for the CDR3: TGTGCCAGCAGCGTTTCTGAGCGGGAGTTCGGGCGGACAAACTTC.

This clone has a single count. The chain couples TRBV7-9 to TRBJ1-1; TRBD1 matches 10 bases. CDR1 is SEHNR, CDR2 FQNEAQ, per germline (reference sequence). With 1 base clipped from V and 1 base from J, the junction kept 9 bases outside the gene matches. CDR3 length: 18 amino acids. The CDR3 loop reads CASSLVTGTGDKNTEAFF. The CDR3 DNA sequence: TGTGCCAGCAGCTTAGTCACGGGGACAGGGGATAAGAACACTGAAGCTTTCTTT.

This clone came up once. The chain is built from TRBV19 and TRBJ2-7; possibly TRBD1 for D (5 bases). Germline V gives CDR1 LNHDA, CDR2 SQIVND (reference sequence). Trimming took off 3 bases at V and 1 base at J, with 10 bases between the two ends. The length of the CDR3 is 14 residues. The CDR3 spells CASSISDSSYEQYF. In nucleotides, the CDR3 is TGTGCCAGTAGTATCTCAGACAGTTCCTACGAGCAGTACTTC.

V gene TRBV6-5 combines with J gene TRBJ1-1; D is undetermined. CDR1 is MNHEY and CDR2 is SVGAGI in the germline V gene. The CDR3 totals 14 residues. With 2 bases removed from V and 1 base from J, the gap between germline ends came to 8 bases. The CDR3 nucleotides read TGTGCCAGCAGTTACACGGGAGGGAACACTGAAGCTTTCTTT. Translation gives CASSYTGGNTEAFF.

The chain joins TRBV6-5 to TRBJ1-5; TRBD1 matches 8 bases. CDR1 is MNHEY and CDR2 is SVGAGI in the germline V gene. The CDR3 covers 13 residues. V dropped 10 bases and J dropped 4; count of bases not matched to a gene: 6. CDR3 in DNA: TGTGCCACCAGGACAGGGCGTAATCAGCCCCAGCATTTT. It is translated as CATRTGRNQPQHF.

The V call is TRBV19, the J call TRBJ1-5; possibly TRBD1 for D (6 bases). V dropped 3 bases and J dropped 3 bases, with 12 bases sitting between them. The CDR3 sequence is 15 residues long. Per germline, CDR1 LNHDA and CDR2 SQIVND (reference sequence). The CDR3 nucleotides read TGTGCCAGTAGTATGGACAGAGAATACAATCAGCCCCAGCATTTT. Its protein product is CASSMDREYNQPQHF.

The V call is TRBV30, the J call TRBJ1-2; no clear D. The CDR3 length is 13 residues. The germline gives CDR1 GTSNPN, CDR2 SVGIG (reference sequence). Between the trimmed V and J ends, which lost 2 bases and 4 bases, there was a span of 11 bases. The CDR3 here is CAWSSGIGYGYTF. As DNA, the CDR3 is TGTGCCTGGAGTTCGGGTATAGGCTATGGCTACACCTTC.

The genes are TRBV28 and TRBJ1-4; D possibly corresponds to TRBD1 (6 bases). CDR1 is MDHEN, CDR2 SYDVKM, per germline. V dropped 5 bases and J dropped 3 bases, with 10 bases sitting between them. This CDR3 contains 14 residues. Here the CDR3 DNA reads TGTGCCAGCAGTCCAGGGGTTGCTAATGAAAAACTGTTTTTT. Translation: CASSPGVANEKLFF.

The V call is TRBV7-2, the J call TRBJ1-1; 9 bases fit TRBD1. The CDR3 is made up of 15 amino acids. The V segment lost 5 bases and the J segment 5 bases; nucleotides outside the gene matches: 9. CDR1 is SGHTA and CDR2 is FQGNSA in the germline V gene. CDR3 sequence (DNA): TGTGCCAGCAGCCCCGGACAGGGGCTACAAACTGAAGCTTTCTTT. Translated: CASSPGQGLQTEAFF.

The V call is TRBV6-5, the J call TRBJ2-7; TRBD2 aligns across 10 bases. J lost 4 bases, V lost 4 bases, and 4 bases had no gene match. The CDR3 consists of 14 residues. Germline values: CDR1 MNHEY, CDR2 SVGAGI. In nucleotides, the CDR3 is TGTGCCAGCAGTTCCGGGACTAGCGTTTACGAGCAGTACTTC. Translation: CASSSGTSVYEQYF.

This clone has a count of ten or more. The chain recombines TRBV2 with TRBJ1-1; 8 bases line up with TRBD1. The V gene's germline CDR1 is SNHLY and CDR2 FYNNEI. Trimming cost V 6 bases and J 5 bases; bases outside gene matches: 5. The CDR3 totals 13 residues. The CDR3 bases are TGTGCCAGCAGCCAGGGGGCAAGGACTGAAGCTTTCTTT. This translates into CASSQGARTEAFF.

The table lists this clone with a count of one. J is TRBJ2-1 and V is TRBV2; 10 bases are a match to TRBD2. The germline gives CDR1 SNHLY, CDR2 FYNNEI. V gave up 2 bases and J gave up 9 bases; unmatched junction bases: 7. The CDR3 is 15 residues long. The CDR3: CASSERLAGVVEQFF. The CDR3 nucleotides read TGTGCCAGCAGTGAACGGCTAGCGGGAGTAGTTGAGCAGTTCTTC.

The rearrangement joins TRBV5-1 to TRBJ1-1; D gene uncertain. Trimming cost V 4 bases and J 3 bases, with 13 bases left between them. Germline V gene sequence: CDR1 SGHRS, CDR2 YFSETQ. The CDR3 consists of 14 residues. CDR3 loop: CASSADRQDTEAFF. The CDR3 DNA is TGCGCCAGCAGCGCGGATCGGCAGGACACTGAAGCTTTCTTT.

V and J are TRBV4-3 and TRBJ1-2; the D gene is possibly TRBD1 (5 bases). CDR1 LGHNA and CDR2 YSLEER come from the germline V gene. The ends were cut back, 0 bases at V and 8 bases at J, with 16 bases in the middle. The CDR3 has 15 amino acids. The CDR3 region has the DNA TGCGCCAGCAGCCAAGATCTTCGGGGGACTGGAGGCTACACCTTC. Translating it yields CASSQDLRGTGGYTF.

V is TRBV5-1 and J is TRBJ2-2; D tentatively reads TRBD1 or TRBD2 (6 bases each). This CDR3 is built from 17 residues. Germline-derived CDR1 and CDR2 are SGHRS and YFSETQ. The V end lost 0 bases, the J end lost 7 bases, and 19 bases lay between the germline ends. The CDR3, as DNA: TGCGCCAGCAGCTTGGAGGGGGGACGCCGGGCCAACGGGGAGCTGTTTTTT. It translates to CASSLEGGRRANGELFF.

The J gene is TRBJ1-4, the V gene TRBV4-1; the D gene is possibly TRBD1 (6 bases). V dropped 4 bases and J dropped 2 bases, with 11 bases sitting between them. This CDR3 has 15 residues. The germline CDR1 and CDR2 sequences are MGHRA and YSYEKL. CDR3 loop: CASSPRQDTNEKLFF. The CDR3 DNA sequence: TGCGCCAGCAGCCCACGACAGGATACTAATGAAAAACTGTTTTTT.

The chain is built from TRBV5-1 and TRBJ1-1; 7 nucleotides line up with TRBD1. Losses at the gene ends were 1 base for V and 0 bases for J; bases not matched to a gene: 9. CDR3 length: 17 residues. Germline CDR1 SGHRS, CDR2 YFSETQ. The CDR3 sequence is CASSLMVGTDMNTEAFF. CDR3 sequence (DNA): TGCGCCAGCAGCTTGATGGTGGGGACAGACATGAACACTGAAGCTTTCTTT.

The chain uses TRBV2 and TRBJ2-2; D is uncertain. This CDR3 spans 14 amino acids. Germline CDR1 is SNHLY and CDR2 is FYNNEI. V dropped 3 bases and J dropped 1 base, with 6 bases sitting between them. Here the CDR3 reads CASSDNRNTGELFF. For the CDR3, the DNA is TGTGCCAGCAGTGACAACAGGAACACCGGGGAGCTGTTTTTT.

CDR3 nucleotide sequence: TGTGCCAGCAATCAGGGGGGGAACACTGAAGCTTTCTTT. Protein product: CASNQGGNTEAFF. The chain combines TRBV7-8 with TRBJ1-1; 7 nucleotides align to TRBD1. Germline CDR1 and CDR2: SGHVS and FQNEAQ. CDR3 size: 13 residues. J lost 1 base, V lost 7 bases, and 3 bases had no gene match.

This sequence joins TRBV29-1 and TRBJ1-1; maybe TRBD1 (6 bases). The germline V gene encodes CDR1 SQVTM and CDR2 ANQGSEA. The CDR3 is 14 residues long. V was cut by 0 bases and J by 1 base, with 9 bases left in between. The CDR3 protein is CSVEEGGRNTEAFF. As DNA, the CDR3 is TGCAGCGTTGAAGAGGGGGGCCGGAACACTGAAGCTTTCTTT.

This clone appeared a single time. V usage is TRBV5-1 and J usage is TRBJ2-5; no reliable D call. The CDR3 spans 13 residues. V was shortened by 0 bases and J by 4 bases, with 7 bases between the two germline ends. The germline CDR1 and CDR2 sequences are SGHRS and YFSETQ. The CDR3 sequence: CASSLGGPETQYF. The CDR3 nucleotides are TGCGCCAGCAGCTTGGGCGGTCCAGAGACCCAGTACTTC. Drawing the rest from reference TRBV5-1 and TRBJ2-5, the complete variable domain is KAGVTQTPRYLIKTRGQQVTLSCSPISGHRSVSWYQQTPGQGLQFLFEYFSETQRNKGNFPGRFSGRQFSNSRSEMNVSTLELGDSALYLCASSLGGPETQYFGPGTRLLVL.

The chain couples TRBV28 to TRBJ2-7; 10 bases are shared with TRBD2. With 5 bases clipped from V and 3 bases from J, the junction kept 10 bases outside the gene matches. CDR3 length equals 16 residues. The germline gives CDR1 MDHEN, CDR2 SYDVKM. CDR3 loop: CASSALAGAFGYEQYF. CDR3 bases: TGTGCCAGCAGTGCCCTAGCGGGAGCATTCGGCTACGAGCAGTACTTC.

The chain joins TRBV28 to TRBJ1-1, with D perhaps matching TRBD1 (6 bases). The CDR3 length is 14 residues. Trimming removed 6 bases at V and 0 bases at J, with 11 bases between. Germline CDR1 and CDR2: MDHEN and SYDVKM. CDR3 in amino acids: CASRTDSLNTEAFF. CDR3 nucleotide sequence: TGTGCCAGCAGGACGGACAGTTTGAACACTGAAGCTTTCTTT.

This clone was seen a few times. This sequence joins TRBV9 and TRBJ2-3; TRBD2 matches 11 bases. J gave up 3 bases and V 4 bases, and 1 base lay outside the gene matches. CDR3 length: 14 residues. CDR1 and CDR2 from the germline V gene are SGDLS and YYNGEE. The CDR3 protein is CASSLAGGTDTQYF. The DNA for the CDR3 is TGTGCCAGCAGCCTAGCGGGGGGAACAGATACGCAGTATTTT. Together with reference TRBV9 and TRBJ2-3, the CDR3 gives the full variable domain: DSGVTQTPKHLITATGQRVTLRCSPRSGDLSVYWYQQSLDQGLQFLIQYYNGEERAKGNILERFSAQQFPDLHSELNLSSLELGDSALYFCASSLAGGTDTQYFGPGTRLTVL.

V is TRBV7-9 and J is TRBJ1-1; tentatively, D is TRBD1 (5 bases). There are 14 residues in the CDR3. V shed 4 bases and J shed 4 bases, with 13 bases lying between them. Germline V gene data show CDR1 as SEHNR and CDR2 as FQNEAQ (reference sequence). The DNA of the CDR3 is TGTGCCAGCAGCTCAAAGTCAGGGATCACTGAAGCTTTCTTT. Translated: CASSSKSGITEAFF.